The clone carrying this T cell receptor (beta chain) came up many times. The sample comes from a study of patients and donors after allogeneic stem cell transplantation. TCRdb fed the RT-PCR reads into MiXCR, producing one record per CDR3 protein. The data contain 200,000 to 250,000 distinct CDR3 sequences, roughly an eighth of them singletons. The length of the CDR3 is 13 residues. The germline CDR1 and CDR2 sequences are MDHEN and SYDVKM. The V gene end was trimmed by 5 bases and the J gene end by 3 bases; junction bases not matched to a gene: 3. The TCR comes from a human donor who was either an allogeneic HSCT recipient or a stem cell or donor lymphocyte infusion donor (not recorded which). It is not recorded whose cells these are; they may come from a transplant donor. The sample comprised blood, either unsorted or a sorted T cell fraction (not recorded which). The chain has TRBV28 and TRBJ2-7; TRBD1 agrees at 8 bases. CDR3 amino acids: CASSGQGFYEQYF. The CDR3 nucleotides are TGTGCCAGCAGTGGACAGGGCTTCTACGAGCAGTACTTC.